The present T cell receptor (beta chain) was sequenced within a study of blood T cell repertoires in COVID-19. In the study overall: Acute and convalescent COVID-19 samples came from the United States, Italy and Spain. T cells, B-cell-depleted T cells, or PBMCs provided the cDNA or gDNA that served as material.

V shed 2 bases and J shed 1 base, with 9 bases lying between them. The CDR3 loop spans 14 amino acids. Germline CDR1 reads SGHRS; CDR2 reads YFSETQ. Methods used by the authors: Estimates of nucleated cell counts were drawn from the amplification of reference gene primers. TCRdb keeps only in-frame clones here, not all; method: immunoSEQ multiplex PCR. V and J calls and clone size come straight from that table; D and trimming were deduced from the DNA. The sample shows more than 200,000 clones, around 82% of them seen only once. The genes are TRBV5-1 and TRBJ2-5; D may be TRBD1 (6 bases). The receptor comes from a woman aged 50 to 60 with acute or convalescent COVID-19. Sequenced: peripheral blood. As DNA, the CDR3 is TGCGCCAGCAGCTTAACAGGGCTCCAAGAGACCCAGTACTTC. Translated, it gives CASSLTGLQETQYF.